Each of the 3 T cell receptor beta chains below was sequenced from the same sample in a study of blood T cell repertoires in COVID-19. The table came from immunoSEQ multiplex PCR; TCRdb's copy has only in-frame clones and leaves some out. Found here are some 230,000 clones, 83% of them singletons; the top ten hold less than 8%. The sequenced material came from peripheral blood. The receptors here all came from a woman aged 45-65 years with acute or convalescent COVID-19.

The chain combines TRBV4-3 with TRBJ1-4, with D possibly being TRBD1 (5 bases). Trimming removed 4 bases at V and 5 bases at J, with 11 bases between. This CDR3 region has 14 residues. Germline values: CDR1 LGHNA, CDR2 YSLEER. CDR3 coding DNA: TGCGCCAGCAGCCCAAGGACAAGGAATGAAAAACTGTTTTTT. Translation: CASSPRTRNEKLFF.

This clone was found once. This sequence joins TRBV3-1 (or the pseudogene TRBV3-2) and TRBJ1-2; a weak D match, TRBD1 (6 bases). The CDR3 totals 14 residues. V lost 0 bases to trimming and J lost 8 bases, with 13 bases between them. From germline, CDR1 is LGHDT and CDR2 YNNKEL (reference sequence). In DNA form, the CDR3 reads TGTGCCAGCAGCCAAGATAGGCAGGGGTTGGGCTACACCTTC. Translating gives CASSQDRQGLGYTF.

The genes are TRBV2 and TRBJ1-5; unclear D gene. This CDR3 has 13 residues. The germline CDR1 and CDR2 sequences are SNHLY and FYNNEI. V lost 5 bases, J lost 10 bases, and 15 bases lay in between. The chain's CDR3 is CASSSGVTRPQHF. CDR3 bases: TGTGCCAGCAGTTCCGGGGTTACCCGCCCCCAGCATTTT.